The 27 T cell receptor beta chains presented below share a single source sample, sequenced in a study of cytomegalovirus exposure and HLA in healthy donors. Use of 60 Vbeta and 13 Jbeta primers characterized the PCR. The data were produced by immunoSEQ multiplex PCR, yet TCRdb's version contains in-frame clones alone and is incomplete. The sample shows more than 80,000 clones, roughly 73% of them seen only once. What was sequenced was PBMCs. The receptors stem from a man aged 40-49 years in good health and CMV-seronegative.

The chain uses TRBV7-2 and TRBJ2-7; D is uncertain. V lost 1 base and J 7 bases, leaving 14 bases between the germline ends. The CDR3 runs to 14 residues. Germline V gives CDR1 SGHTA, CDR2 FQGNSA. The DNA of the CDR3 is TGTGCCAGCAGCTTAGTCGTCAAACGCAGGGAGCAGTACTTC. Translated: CASSLVVKRREQYF. The entire variable domain, with the rest obtained from reference TRBV7-2 and TRBJ2-7, is as follows: GAGVSQSPSNKVTEKGKDVELRCDPISGHTALYWYRQSLGQGLEFLIYFQGNSAPDKSGLPSDRFSAERTGGSVSTLTIQRTQQEDSAVYLCASSLVVKRREQYFGPGTRLTVT.

This clone was seen just once. The V and J genes are TRBV5-8 and TRBJ2-2; a weak D match, TRBD1 (5 bases). V was shortened by 1 base and J by 3 bases, with 16 bases between the two germline ends. From germline, CDR1 is SGHTS and CDR2 YDEGEE. This CDR3 has 17 amino acids. CDR3 region: CASSLPRSGLDTGELFF. CDR3 DNA: TGTGCCAGCAGCTTGCCCCGGTCAGGGTTGGACACCGGGGAGCTGTTTTTT.

V and J are TRBV9 and TRBJ1-2, with a possible D match to TRBD1 (6 bases). The CDR3 spans 14 residues. Looked up from germline, CDR1 is SGDLS and CDR2 is YYNGEE. Trimming removed 3 bases at V and 4 bases at J, with 13 bases between. The CDR3 reads CASSAAQGVYGYTF. CDR3 DNA: TGTGCCAGCAGCGCAGCACAGGGCGTCTATGGCTACACCTTC.

V usage is TRBV6-6 and J usage is TRBJ1-4, with 8 positions matching TRBD1. V shed 5 bases, J shed 7 bases, and the junction held 6 bases outside the gene matches. This CDR3 is 14 amino acids long. From germline, CDR1 is MNHNY and CDR2 SVGAGI (reference sequence). For the CDR3, the DNA is TGTGCCAGCAGTCGAGTCAGGGGGCCTGAAAAACTGTTTTTT. Its translation is CASSRVRGPEKLFF.

This clone was observed a single time. J is TRBJ1-1 and V is TRBV19, with D possibly matching TRBD1 (5 bases). The V and J ends lost 4 bases and 3 bases respectively, with 15 bases between them. The germline V gene has CDR1 LNHDA and CDR2 SQIVND (reference sequence). The CDR3 spans 15 residues. The CDR3 DNA is TGTGCCAGTAGTACCCCCCCAGACAGCTACACTGAAGCTTTCTTT. Its protein is CASSTPPDSYTEAFF.

The gene calls are TRBV4-2 and TRBJ2-5; perhaps TRBD1 as D (6 bases). Germline loops: CDR1 LGHNA, CDR2 YNFKEQ. V lost 1 base and J lost 5, with 17 bases in between. The CDR3 consists of 16 residues. CDR3 in amino acids: CASSQGPEGTQETQYF. The CDR3 nucleotides are TGTGCCAGCAGCCAAGGGCCCGAGGGGACACAGGAGACCCAGTACTTC.

In its sample, this clone was seen a few times. The chain has TRBV7-6 and TRBJ1-2; 7 bases fit TRBD1. This CDR3 contains 15 residues. Germline trimming cut 1 base from V and 5 bases from J; bases unmatched to any gene: 7. Germline V gene data show CDR1 as SGHVS and CDR2 as FNYEAQ. The CDR3 coding sequence is TGTGCCAGCAGCTTAGGTGGAGGACAGGAGTATGGCTACACCTTC. Its translation is CASSLGGGQEYGYTF.

V is TRBV7-9 and J is TRBJ1-1, with TRBD1 as a possible D gene (6 bases). V was trimmed by 7 bases and J by 4 bases, leaving 22 bases between them. Germline CDR1 and CDR2: SEHNR and FQNEAQ (reference sequence). This CDR3 has 16 amino acids. The CDR3 DNA sequence: TGTGCCAGCACCATGTACCAGGGGTGGGATGGCACTGAAGCTTTCTTT. Translated, it gives CASTMYQGWDGTEAFF.

The chain uses TRBV7-6 and TRBJ1-6; D is unclear. This CDR3 is built from 16 residues. V gave up 4 bases and J gave up 6 bases, with 16 bases separating them. Germline CDR1 reads SGHVS; CDR2 reads FNYEAQ. CDR3 residues: CASSSQEARFNSPLHF. Written as DNA, the CDR3 is TGTGCCAGCAGCTCCCAAGAAGCTCGCTTTAATTCACCCCTCCACTTT.

This sequence joins TRBV6-1 and TRBJ1-5; D perhaps matches TRBD1 (6 bases). V lost 6 bases, J lost 7 bases, and 19 bases lay in between. The CDR3 has 15 amino acids. Germline V gene lookup returns CDR1 MNHNS and CDR2 SASEGT. CDR3 amino acids: CASRLIRGFRQPQHF. CDR3 nucleotides: TGTGCCAGCAGACTGATCAGGGGTTTTCGGCAGCCCCAGCATTTT.

The rearrangement uses TRBV15 and TRBJ1-1, with D maybe TRBD1 (6 bases). The V and J ends lost 4 bases and 7 bases respectively, with 7 bases between them. The CDR3 has 11 residues. The germline V gene encodes CDR1 LNHNV and CDR2 YYDKDF (reference sequence). This CDR3 reads CATSKGVEAFF. Written as DNA, the CDR3 is TGTGCCACCAGCAAGGGGGTTGAAGCTTTCTTT.

The chain joins TRBV5-8 to TRBJ2-1; 9 positions agree with TRBD2. The CDR3 has 15 amino acids. Germline CDR1 reads SGHTS; CDR2 reads YDEGEE. Trimming removed 7 bases from V and 3 bases from J; junction bases left unmatched: 8. CDR3 in DNA: TGTGCCAGCGCTGTTGGGACTAGCAACTACAATGAGCAGTTCTTC. It specifies CASAVGTSNYNEQFF.

This clone was seen a few times. V gene TRBV5-8 combines with J gene TRBJ1-5; 8 bases align to TRBD1. Germline CDR1 SGHTS, CDR2 YDEGEE. Trimming removed 4 bases from V and 2 bases from J; junction bases left unmatched: 8. CDR3 length: 16 residues. DNA for the CDR3: TGTGCCAGCAGCCGGACAGGGACGAGAGGCAATCAGCCCCAGCATTTT. It yields the protein CASSRTGTRGNQPQHF. The full variable domain, with the rest looked up from reference TRBV5-8 and TRBJ1-5, is EAGVTQSPTHLIKTRGQQATLRCSPISGHTSVYWYQQALGLGLQFLLWYDEGEERNRGNFPPRFSGRQFPNYSSELNVNALELEDSALYLCASSRTGTRGNQPQHFGDGTRLSIL.

This rearrangement joins TRBV10-3 to TRBJ2-3; D perhaps matches TRBD2 (6 bases). Looked up from germline, CDR1 is ENHRY and CDR2 is SYGVKD. The CDR3 is 15 residues long. V was clipped by 6 bases and J by 1 base, with 14 bases between them. Here the CDR3 reads CAISGSGRGTDTQYF. As DNA, the CDR3 is TGTGCCATCAGCGGTAGCGGTCGGGGCACAGATACGCAGTATTTT.

The chain is built from TRBV11-3 and TRBJ2-3; a possible D gene is TRBD1 (5 bases). The CDR3 spans 14 residues. Per germline, CDR1 SGHNT and CDR2 YENEEA. Deletions cut 4 bases from V and 5 bases from J, with 13 bases between. CDR3 sequence reads: CASSSGSSRDTQYF. DNA for the CDR3: TGTGCCAGCAGCTCAGGGTCGAGCCGAGATACGCAGTATTTT.

This chain connects TRBV2 to TRBJ1-1; 7 nucleotides align to TRBD1. Germline V gene lookup returns CDR1 SNHLY and CDR2 FYNNEI. After removal of 7 bases from V and 2 bases from J, the junction contained 4 bases not matched to a gene. The CDR3 is made up of 13 amino acids. CDR3 nucleotides: TGTGCCAGCAAAACAGGGGAAAACACTGAAGCTTTCTTT. It codes for CASKTGENTEAFF. The whole variable domain, remainder taken from reference TRBV2 and TRBJ1-1, is EPEVTQTPSHQVTQMGQEVILRCVPISNHLYFYWYRQILGQKVEFLVSFYNNEISEKSEIFDDQFSVERPDGSNFTLKIRSTKLEDSAMYFCASKTGENTEAFFGQGTRLTVV.

This clone has just one count. The rearrangement uses TRBV7-6 and TRBJ1-4; 10 nucleotides match TRBD1. Germline V gene sequence: CDR1 SGHVS, CDR2 FNYEAQ. The CDR3 runs 15 residues. Trimming at V came to 1 base and at J to 8 bases, leaving 4 bases not matched to a gene. The chain's CDR3 is CASSLGTGGREKLFF. The DNA for the CDR3 is TGTGCCAGCAGCTTAGGGACAGGGGGGAGAGAAAAACTGTTTTTT.

Only a few counts were recorded for this clone. The gene calls are TRBV19 and TRBJ1-1; D is perhaps TRBD1 (6 bases). Trimming left V 6 bases short and J 0 bases short, with 14 bases between. Germline CDR1 and CDR2: LNHDA and SQIVND (reference sequence). The CDR3 is 15 amino acids. The CDR3 nucleotides are TGTGCCAGTAGAGAAACAGGGAATTTGAACACTGAAGCTTTCTTT. This encodes CASRETGNLNTEAFF.

The CDR3 coding sequence is TGTGCCAGCAGTGGGACGCCTGGACTCATGAACACTGAAGCTTTCTTT. Translation: CASSGTPGLMNTEAFF. V is TRBV25-1 and J is TRBJ1-1; D remains unclear. Germline CDR1 and CDR2: MGHDK and SYGVNS. V lost 4 bases and J lost 0, with 15 bases in between. The CDR3 is 16 residues long.

As DNA, the CDR3 is TGTGCCAGCAGCACCGGACAGGGTACCGTCGCTGAAGCTTTCTTT. Translation gives CASSTGQGTVAEAFF. The chain couples TRBV7-3 to TRBJ1-1, with 8 bases fitting TRBD1. Per germline, CDR1 SGHTA and CDR2 FQGTGA. V shed 5 bases and J 6 bases; nucleotides not matched to a gene: 11. The CDR3 covers 15 residues.

CDR3 in DNA: TGTGCCAGCAGCCAAGGACAGTGGAACACTGAAGCTTTCTTT. As protein: CASSQGQWNTEAFF. The chain combines TRBV7-9 with TRBJ1-1; D is perhaps TRBD1 (6 bases). CDR1 is SEHNR, CDR2 FQNEAQ, per germline (reference sequence). This CDR3 region has 14 residues. V was clipped by 5 bases and J by 1 base, with 11 bases between them.

CDR3 DNA sequence: TGTGCCAGCACCGAGACAGGGGGTCTGGCGGGAAACACCATATATTTT. Translation gives CASTETGGLAGNTIYF. The rearrangement joins TRBV9 to TRBJ1-3, with 9 bases lining up with TRBD1. J gave up 4 bases and V 6 bases, and 11 bases lay outside the gene matches. The CDR3 has 16 residues. Germline-derived CDR1 and CDR2 are SGDLS and YYNGEE.

The rearrangement links TRBV5-5 to TRBJ2-3, with 13 bases identical to TRBD2. The germline V gene encodes CDR1 SGHKS and CDR2 YYEKEE (reference sequence). This CDR3 comprises 15 residues. With 4 bases clipped from V and 3 bases from J, the junction kept 2 bases outside the gene matches. CDR3 region: CASSLTSGGTDTQYF. The CDR3 nucleotides are TGTGCCAGCAGCCTGACTAGCGGGGGGACAGATACGCAGTATTTT.

This clone was counted only a few times. CDR3 loop: CASSLTGNTEAFF. CDR3 in DNA: TGTGCCAGCAGCTTGACAGGGAACACTGAAGCTTTCTTT. This chain uses TRBV5-8 with TRBJ1-1; D is possibly TRBD1 (5 bases). The germline gives CDR1 SGHTS, CDR2 YDEGEE. Trimming left V 1 base short and J 1 base short, with 5 bases between. The CDR3 contains 13 residues. The full variable domain, completed using reference TRBV5-8 and TRBJ1-1, is EAGVTQSPTHLIKTRGQQATLRCSPISGHTSVYWYQQALGLGLQFLLWYDEGEERNRGNFPPRFSGRQFPNYSSELNVNALELEDSALYLCASSLTGNTEAFFGQGTRLTVV.

The J gene is TRBJ2-7, the V gene TRBV9; D is possibly TRBD1 (6 bases). Germline V gene lookup returns CDR1 SGDLS and CDR2 YYNGEE. The CDR3 spans 15 residues. The V and J ends lost 3 bases and 2 bases respectively, with 15 bases between them. The CDR3 nucleotides read TGTGCCAGCAGCGCAACCGGGACACCTCCCTACGAGCAGTACTTC. Protein sequence: CASSATGTPPYEQYF.

The chain links TRBV5-1 to TRBJ1-6; a possible D gene is TRBD1 (5 bases). The CDR3 sequence is 16 residues long. CDR1 is SGHRS and CDR2 is YFSETQ in the germline V gene. Between the trimmed V and J ends, which lost 5 bases and 7 bases, there was a span of 19 bases. CDR3 region: CASRPGLTAENSPLHF. The CDR3 nucleotides read TGCGCCAGCAGACCGGGACTGACGGCTGAGAATTCACCCCTCCACTTT.

This clone was recorded a few times. V and J are TRBV7-2 and TRBJ1-1, with 7 bases aligning to TRBD1. CDR3 length: 13 amino acids. CDR1 is SGHTA, CDR2 FQGNSA, per germline. V lost 5 bases, J lost 4 bases, and 4 bases stayed unmatched. The CDR3 sequence is CASSRGRSTEAFF. DNA for the CDR3: TGTGCCAGCAGCAGGGGGCGAAGCACTGAAGCTTTCTTT.